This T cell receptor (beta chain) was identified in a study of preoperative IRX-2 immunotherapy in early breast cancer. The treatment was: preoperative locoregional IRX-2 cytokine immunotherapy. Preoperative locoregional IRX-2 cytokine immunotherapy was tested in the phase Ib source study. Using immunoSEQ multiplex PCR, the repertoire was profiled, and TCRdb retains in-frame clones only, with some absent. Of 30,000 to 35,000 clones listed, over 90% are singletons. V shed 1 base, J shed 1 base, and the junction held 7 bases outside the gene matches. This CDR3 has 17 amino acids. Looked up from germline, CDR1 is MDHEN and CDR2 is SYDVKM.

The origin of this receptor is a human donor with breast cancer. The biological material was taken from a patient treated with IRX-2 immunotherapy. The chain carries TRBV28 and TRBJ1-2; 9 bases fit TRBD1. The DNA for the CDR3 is TGTGCCAGCAGTTTATTGGGGACAGGGTTTAATAACTATGGCTACACCTTC. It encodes CASSLLGTGFNNYGYTF.